This T cell receptor beta chain derives from a study of CD8 T cells in ankylosing spondylitis. Study findings and constraints: Ankylosing spondylitis blood seemed to carry a telltale TCR beta motif made of eight highly homologous variants. Researchers reportedly found disease-linked clones significantly enriched in matched ankylosing spondylitis synovial fluid.

Via MiXCR, TCRdb re-called the 5' RACE reads, giving one row per CDR3 protein. The table has under 850,000 distinct CDR3 sequences, roughly 20% seen once. The CDR3 contains 14 residues. V lost 1 base, J lost 1 base, and 7 bases lay in between. From germline, CDR1 is SGHDT and CDR2 YYEEEE. A remark on this clonotype: What it recognizes is unknown.

The receptor was isolated from a male donor with ankylosing spondylitis. This rearrangement joins TRBV5-6 to TRBJ2-3, with no clear D. Sequenced input: blood, either unsorted or a sorted T cell fraction (not recorded which). CDR3 coding DNA: TGTGCCAGCAGCTTGTACGAGGGCACAGATACGCAGTATTTT. It specifies CASSLYEGTDTQYF.